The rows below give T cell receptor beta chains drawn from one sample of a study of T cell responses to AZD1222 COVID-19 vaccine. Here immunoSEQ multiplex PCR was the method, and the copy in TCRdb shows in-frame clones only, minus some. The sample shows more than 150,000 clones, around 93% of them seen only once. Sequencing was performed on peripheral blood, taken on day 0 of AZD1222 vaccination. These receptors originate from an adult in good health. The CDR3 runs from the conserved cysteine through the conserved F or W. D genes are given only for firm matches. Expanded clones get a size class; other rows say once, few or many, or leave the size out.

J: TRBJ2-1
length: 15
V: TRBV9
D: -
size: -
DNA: TGTGCCAGCAGCGTACACGCTAGCTCCTACAATGAGCAGTTCTTC
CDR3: CASSVHASSYNEQFF

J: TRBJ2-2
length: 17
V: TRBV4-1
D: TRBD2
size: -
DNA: TGCGCCAGCAGCCAACCACCCGGACTAGCCCTCACCGGGGAGCTGTTTTTT
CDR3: CASSQPPGLALTGELFF

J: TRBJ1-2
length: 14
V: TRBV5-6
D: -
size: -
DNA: TGTGCCAGCAGCTTGGTACGGGGTCCCTATGGCTACACCTTC
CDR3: CASSLVRGPYGYTF

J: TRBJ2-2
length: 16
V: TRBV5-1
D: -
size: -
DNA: TGCGCCAGCAGCCCCTTTACCAGGGCCGACACCGGGGAGCTGTTTTTT
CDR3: CASSPFTRADTGELFF

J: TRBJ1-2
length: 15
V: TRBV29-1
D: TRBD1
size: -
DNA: TGCAGCGTGGCAGGGACAGCCCACGGGTACTATGGCTACACCTTC
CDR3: CSVAGTAHGYYGYTF

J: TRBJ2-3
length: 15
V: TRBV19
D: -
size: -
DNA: TGTGCCAGTAGTCAACATTCCCCCGGAAAAACCACGCAGTATTTT
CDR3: CASSQHSPGKTTQYF

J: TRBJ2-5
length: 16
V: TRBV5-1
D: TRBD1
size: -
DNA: TGCGCCAGCAGCCCCGGCTTGGGGACAGGACAAGAGACCCAGTACTTC
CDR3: CASSPGLGTGQETQYF

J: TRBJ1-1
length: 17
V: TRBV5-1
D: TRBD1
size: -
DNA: TGCGCTTCCCAGGCGGGGACAGGGGGCGGTTACGACACTGAAGCTTTCTTT
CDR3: CASQAGTGGGYDTEAFF

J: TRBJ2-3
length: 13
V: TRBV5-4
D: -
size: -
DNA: TGTGCCAGCAGCTTGGTTAGCACAGATACGCAGTATTTT
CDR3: CASSLVSTDTQYF

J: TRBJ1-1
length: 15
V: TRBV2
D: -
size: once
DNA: TGTGCCAGCAGGGCTTCCTGGGCTAGGCACACTGAAGCTTTCTTT
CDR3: CASRASWARHTEAFF

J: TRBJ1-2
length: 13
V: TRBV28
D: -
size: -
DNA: TGTGCCAGCAGTTCTTCTTTACCCCGGGGCTACACCTTC
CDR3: CASSSSLPRGYTF

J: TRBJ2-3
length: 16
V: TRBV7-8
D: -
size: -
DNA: TGTGCCAGCAGCCTACCCGAGGGACCCTACACAGATACGCAGTATTTT
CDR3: CASSLPEGPYTDTQYF

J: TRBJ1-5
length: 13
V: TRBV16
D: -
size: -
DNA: TGTGCCAGCAGCCCCCACGGCAATCAGCCCCAGCATTTT
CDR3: CASSPHGNQPQHF

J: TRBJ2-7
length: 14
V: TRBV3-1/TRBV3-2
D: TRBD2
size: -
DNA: TGTGCCAGCAGCCCATTGACTAGCGTGTACGAGCAGTACTTC
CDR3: CASSPLTSVYEQYF

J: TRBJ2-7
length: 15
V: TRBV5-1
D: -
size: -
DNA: TGCGCCAGCAGCTTACTTCCCTCCGGCTCCTACGAGCAGTACTTC
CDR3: CASSLLPSGSYEQYF

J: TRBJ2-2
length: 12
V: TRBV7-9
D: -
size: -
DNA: TGTGCCAGCAGCCATCTCACCGGGGAGCTGTTTTTT
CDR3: CASSHLTGELFF

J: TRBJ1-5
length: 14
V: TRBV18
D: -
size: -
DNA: TGTGCCAGCTCACCAGGGTCCAAGGATCAGCCCCAGCATTTT
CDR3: CASSPGSKDQPQHF

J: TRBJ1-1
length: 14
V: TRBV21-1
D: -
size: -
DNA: TGTGCCAGCAGCAGACCGACAGGGGAGACTGAAGCTTTCTTT
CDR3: CASSRPTGETEAFF